The rows below give T cell receptor beta chains drawn from one sample of a study of cytomegalovirus exposure and HLA in healthy donors. Measured with immunoSEQ multiplex PCR; TCRdb has only the in-frame clones, and not every one. The profile shows about 110,000 clones, approximately 96% of them singletons. Material for sequencing was PBMCs. All receptors derive from a woman between 18 and 29 years old in good health and CMV-seronegative. The CDR3 runs from the conserved cysteine through the conserved F or W. D genes are given only for firm matches. Clone size is shown for a subset of rows, as once, few, many or a class of expanded clone.

>-|TRBD1|TRBJ2-7|TRBV2
CASSGRQGATYEQYF
TGTGCCAGCAGTGGCAGACAGGGGGCAACCTACGAGCAGTACTTC
>-|TRBD1|TRBJ2-7|TRBV19
CASSMGQGGSEQYF
TGTGCCAGTAGTATGGGACAGGGAGGTTCCGAGCAGTACTTC
>-|-|TRBJ1-2|TRBV7-2
CASSLEQVNYGYTF
TGTGCCAGCAGCTTAGAACAGGTTAACTATGGCTACACCTTC
>once|TRBD1|TRBJ2-2|TRBV27
CASSSNRGFHTGELFF
TGTGCCAGCAGTTCCAACAGGGGGTTTCACACCGGGGAGCTGTTTTTT
>few|-|TRBJ2-7|TRBV2
CASSEDHTSYEQYF
TGTGCCAGCAGTGAAGATCACACATCCTACGAGCAGTACTTC
>-|-|TRBJ2-7|TRBV4-1
CASSHGGGAGYEQYF
TGCGCCAGCAGCCATGGTGGGGGGGCTGGGTACGAGCAGTACTTC
>-|-|TRBJ1-1|TRBV5-1
CASSPIGAGDTEAFF
TGCGCCAGCAGCCCAATCGGAGCAGGGGACACTGAAGCTTTCTTT
>-|TRBD2|TRBJ2-7|TRBV10-3
CAISGTATSRPYEQYF
TGTGCCATCAGTGGGACTGCGACTAGCAGGCCCTACGAGCAGTACTTC
>-|TRBD2|TRBJ2-5|TRBV19
CASSTLAVQETQYF
TGTGCCAGTAGTACCCTAGCGGTTCAAGAGACCCAGTACTTC
>-|TRBD2|TRBJ2-7|TRBV18
CASSYSGTSVSYEQYF
TGTGCCAGCTCCTACTCCGGGACTAGCGTCTCCTACGAGCAGTACTTC
>-|TRBD1|TRBJ1-1|TRBV11-2
CASSPGPTGADTEAFF
TGTGCCAGCAGCCCAGGACCCACAGGGGCGGACACTGAAGCTTTCTTT
>-|TRBD1|TRBJ1-3|TRBV6-1
CASSERDSPFSSGNTIYF
TGTGCCAGCAGTGAAAGGGACAGCCCATTCTCCTCTGGAAACACCATATATTTT
>-|-|TRBJ2-3|TRBV9
CASSEFSAVPDTQYF
TGTGCCAGCAGCGAATTTTCGGCGGTACCAGATACGCAGTATTTT
>-|-|TRBJ2-7|TRBV28
CASIGTGSSREQYF
TGTGCCAGCATTGGTACAGGGAGTTCACGGGAGCAGTACTTC
>once|-|TRBJ2-5|TRBV5-1
CASSSFQGGATQYF
TGCGCCAGCAGCTCCTTCCAGGGCGGGGCGACCCAGTACTTC
>-|-|TRBJ2-4|TRBV5-5
CASSFSSGHENIQYF
TGTGCCAGCAGCTTCTCATCGGGACATGAAAACATTCAGTACTTC
>-|TRBD1|TRBJ1-6|TRBV7-3
CASGTGYNSPLHF
TGTGCCTCGGGGACAGGATATAATTCACCCCTCCACTTT
>-|-|TRBJ1-1|TRBV4-1
CASSQETWTADTDFRGTEAFF
TGCGCCAGCAGCCAAGAGACTTGGACGGCAGATACCGACTTCAGGGGCACTGAAGCTTTCTTT
>-|TRBD1|TRBJ1-1|TRBV18
CASSLGQGSTEAFF
TGTGCCAGCTCACTCGGACAGGGGTCCACTGAAGCTTTCTTT
>-|TRBD2|TRBJ2-1|TRBV5-1
CASSTASGGPEQFF
TGCGCCAGCAGCACAGCTAGCGGGGGCCCTGAGCAGTTCTTC
>-|TRBD2|TRBJ2-1|TRBV7-9
CASSLVWRGGLDEQFF
TGTGCCAGCAGCTTAGTGTGGCGGGGGGGCCTCGATGAGCAGTTCTTC
>-|-|TRBJ2-2|TRBV29-1
CSSGTTTGELFF
TGCAGCTCAGGGACAACTACCGGGGAGCTGTTTTTT
>-|TRBD1|TRBJ2-4|TRBV28
CASVKYTGEAKNIQYF
TGTGCCAGCGTTAAGTACACAGGGGAGGCCAAAAACATTCAGTACTTC
>-|-|TRBJ1-1|TRBV20-1
CSVPGNTEAFF
TGCAGTGTACCAGGGAACACTGAAGCTTTCTTT
>-|-|TRBJ2-7|TRBV27
CASSNRDFPLHEQYF
TGTGCCAGCAGTAACCGGGACTTCCCGCTGCACGAGCAGTACTTC
>once|-|TRBJ1-3|TRBV7-9
CASSHPVHSGNTIYF
TGTGCCAGCAGCCACCCAGTGCACTCTGGAAACACCATATATTTT
>medium-sized|TRBD2|TRBJ2-1|TRBV7-2
CASSPGLAGGNEQFF
TGTGCCAGCAGCCCGGGACTAGCGGGGGGGAATGAGCAGTTCTTC
>-|TRBD1|TRBJ1-2|TRBV28
CASSSRTGTRNYGYTF
TGTGCCAGCAGTTCTCGGACAGGAACTAGGAACTATGGCTACACCTTC
>-|TRBD2|TRBJ2-1|TRBV5-1
CASSLASGTSGVYEQFF
TGCGCCAGCAGCTTGGCCAGTGGGACTAGCGGGGTTTATGAGCAGTTCTTC
>-|TRBD1|TRBJ1-3|TRBV15
CATSARTGFENTIYF
TGTGCCACCAGCGCCAGGACAGGGTTTGAAAACACCATATATTTT
>-|-|TRBJ1-6|TRBV19
CASSTGSSYNSPLHF
TGTGCCAGTAGCACAGGGAGCTCCTATAATTCACCCCTCCACTTT
>-|-|TRBJ1-3|TRBV7-3
CASSAGRGSGNTIYF
TGTGCCAGCAGCGCGGGACGGGGCTCTGGAAACACCATATATTTT
>-|-|TRBJ2-6|TRBV9
CASSVGTAGSGANVLTF
TGTGCCAGCAGCGTAGGCACGGCAGGTTCTGGGGCCAACGTCCTGACTTTC
>-|-|TRBJ1-2|TRBV4-1
CASSQDPGLTGYGYTF
TGCGCCAGCAGCCAAGATCCGGGACTCACAGGCTATGGCTACACCTTC
>-|TRBD1|TRBJ1-1|TRBV10-3
CATKTGDTEAFF
TGTGCCACAAAAACAGGGGATACTGAAGCTTTCTTT
>-|-|TRBJ2-5|TRBV28
CASQHLGQVETQYF
TGTGCCAGCCAACACCTAGGACAAGTAGAGACCCAGTACTTC
>-|-|TRBJ1-6|TRBV7-9
CASSFGADYNSPLHF
TGTGCCAGCAGTTTCGGAGCAGATTATAATTCACCCCTCCACTTT
>-|-|TRBJ1-2|TRBV20-1
CSARQDGYTF
TGCAGTGCTAGACAGGATGGCTACACCTTC
>-|TRBD1|TRBJ2-1|TRBV9
CASSIGQGPYNEQFF
TGTGCCAGCAGCATCGGACAGGGTCCGTACAATGAGCAGTTCTTC
>-|TRBD1|TRBJ1-1|TRBV29-1
CSAGQMNTEAFF
TGCAGCGCGGGACAGATGAACACTGAAGCTTTCTTT
>-|-|TRBJ1-1|TRBV7-2
CASSLASIAGTEAFF
TGTGCCAGCAGCTTAGCCTCTATAGCGGGCACTGAAGCTTTCTTT
>-|TRBD1|TRBJ1-3|TRBV12-5
CASGLGPRDRGRSGNTIYF
TGTGCTAGTGGTTTGGGGCCCCGAGACAGGGGACGCTCTGGAAACACCATATATTTT
>-|TRBD1|TRBJ1-2|TRBV28
CASSSPRDRGFGYTF
TGTGCCAGCAGTTCCCCCCGGGACAGGGGATTTGGCTACACCTTC
>-|-|TRBJ1-3|TRBV14
CASSQAVSRGNTIYF
TGTGCCAGCAGCCAAGCCGTTTCGAGGGGAAACACCATATATTTT
>-|TRBD1|TRBJ1-3|TRBV7-9
CASSLVGTGSVTIYF
TGTGCCAGCAGCTTAGTGGGGACAGGGAGTGTCACCATATATTTT
>-|TRBD1|TRBJ2-5|TRBV28
CASSLDGDRATWRRETQYF
TGTGCCAGCAGTTTAGACGGGGACAGGGCTACGTGGAGGAGGGAGACCCAGTACTTC
>-|-|TRBJ1-1|TRBV5-1
CASSKTPPNTEAFF
TGCGCCAGCAGTAAAACACCACCGAACACTGAAGCTTTCTTT
>-|-|TRBJ2-7|TRBV5-1
CASSAAAGVGEQYF
TGCGCCAGCAGCGCGGCGGCAGGGGTGGGCGAGCAGTACTTC
>-|TRBD2|TRBJ2-3|TRBV19
CASSISGLPDTQYF
TGTGCCAGTAGTATCTCGGGACTACCTGATACGCAGTATTTT
>-|-|TRBJ1-1|TRBV20-1
CSAREQVEAFF
TGCAGTGCTAGAGAACAAGTTGAAGCTTTCTTT
>-|-|TRBJ2-7|TRBV28
CASRSRGMGYEQYF
TGTGCCAGCCGGAGTCGGGGGATGGGGTACGAGCAGTACTTC